The 21 T cell receptor beta chains listed next were all sequenced from one sample in a study of blood T cell repertoires in COVID-19. Data came from immunoSEQ multiplex PCR; TCRdb stores just in-frame clones and leaves some out. The sample yields more than 250,000 clones, approximately 88% seen once. The sample was peripheral blood. These receptor sequences come from a woman aged 30 to 39 with COVID-19, enrolled during active disease.

V and J are TRBV7-2 and TRBJ2-5; no clear D gene. The V end was cut by 5 bases, the J end by 2 bases, with 12 bases between. Germline values: CDR1 SGHTA, CDR2 FQGNSA. This CDR3 comprises 14 residues. The CDR3 nucleotides read TGTGCCAGCAGCGGAGAAACGCTTCAAGAGACCCAGTACTTC. It encodes CASSGETLQETQYF.

The chain is built from TRBV12-3 or TRBV12-4 and TRBJ2-2; D call uncertain. Trimming pared 1 base from V and 4 bases from J, leaving 4 bases between. CDR3 size: 13 residues. The chain's CDR3 is CASSLDSTGELFF. The CDR3 coding sequence is TGTGCCAGCAGTTTAGACAGCACCGGGGAGCTGTTTTTT.

This sequence joins TRBV9 and TRBJ2-5; 7 positions match TRBD2. The CDR3 loop spans 14 amino acids. With V trimmed by 0 bases and J by 1 base, 0 bases remained unmatched. From germline, CDR1 is SGDLS and CDR2 YYNGEE. The chain's CDR3 is CASSVGGGQETQYF. The CDR3 region has the DNA TGTGCCAGCAGCGTAGGGGGGGGCCAAGAGACCCAGTACTTC.

The chain carries TRBV19 and TRBJ1-4; 7 bases are shared with TRBD1. Germline trimming cut 4 bases from V and 7 bases from J; bases unmatched to any gene: 6. CDR1 is LNHDA and CDR2 is SQIVND in the germline V gene (reference sequence). The CDR3 consists of 14 residues. The CDR3 nucleotides read TGTGCCAGTAGTACCGACAGGGATGGTGAAAAACTGTTTTTT. This translates into CASSTDRDGEKLFF.

About this clone itself: Other DNA sequences in the same sample also yield this CDR3. The chain carries TRBV12-3 or TRBV12-4 and TRBJ1-1, with D tentatively TRBD1 (5 bases). The CDR3 runs to 13 residues. V lost 5 bases, J lost 2 bases, and 9 bases lay in between. This CDR3 reads CASSLQVNTEAFF. The CDR3 nucleotides are TGTGCCAGCAGTCTACAGGTTAACACTGAAGCTTTCTTT.

This chain joins TRBV6-6 and TRBJ2-1; TRBD1 is a possible D gene (6 bases). The V and J ends lost 6 bases and 5 bases respectively, with 20 bases between them. The CDR3 length is 16 residues. The germline V gene encodes CDR1 MNHNY and CDR2 SVGAGI (reference sequence). The CDR3 sequence is CASRETGRLTHNEQFF. CDR3 sequence (DNA): TGTGCCAGCAGGGAGACAGGACGTCTCACACACAATGAGCAGTTCTTC.

The J gene is TRBJ2-7, the V gene TRBV5-1; 7 bases match TRBD2. The CDR3 loop spans 17 amino acids. The germline V gene encodes CDR1 SGHRS and CDR2 YFSETQ. V lost 4 bases, J lost 0 bases, and 13 bases stayed unmatched. The CDR3 spells CASSPSTGGISSYEQYF. In DNA form, the CDR3 reads TGCGCCAGCAGCCCCTCTACCGGGGGGATAAGCTCCTACGAGCAGTACTTC.

V usage is TRBV4-1 and J usage is TRBJ1-5, with D possibly TRBD1 on 6 matching bases. The V gene lost 0 bases and the J gene lost 2 bases, with 17 bases spanning the gap. This CDR3 region has 18 residues. In germline, CDR1 is MGHRA, CDR2 YSYEKL. CDR3 residues: CASSQDLVVNRGNQPQHF. The DNA for the CDR3 is TGCGCCAGCAGCCAAGATCTTGTAGTAAACAGGGGCAATCAGCCCCAGCATTTT.

CDR3 DNA: TGTGCCAGCACTCAAAACTGGGAGTACTTTGGCTACACCTTC. Protein sequence: CASTQNWEYFGYTF. The rearrangement uses TRBV6-5 and TRBJ1-2; D ambiguous. The CDR3 covers 14 residues. Germline values: CDR1 MNHEY, CDR2 SVGAGI. The V gene lost 7 bases and the J gene lost 7 bases, with 19 bases spanning the gap.

V and J are TRBV15 and TRBJ1-2; no clear D gene. CDR1 is LNHNV and CDR2 is YYDKDF in the germline V gene (reference sequence). The ends were cut back, 5 bases at V and 1 base at J, with 5 bases in the middle. The CDR3 is made up of 12 amino acids. This chain's CDR3 is CATSRDNYGYTF. In DNA form, the CDR3 reads TGTGCCACCAGCCGGGATAACTATGGCTACACCTTC.

The rearrangement uses TRBV12-5 and TRBJ1-1; D unclear. The CDR3 runs 15 residues. V was cut by 0 bases and J by 0 bases, with 8 bases left in between. Germline V gene sequence: CDR1 LGHNT, CDR2 FRNRAP. CDR3 residues: CASGLVGVMNTEAFF. The CDR3 nucleotides read TGTGCTAGTGGTTTGGTAGGAGTAATGAACACTGAAGCTTTCTTT.

V is TRBV10-1 and J is TRBJ2-1; a possible D gene is TRBD2 (6 bases). The CDR3 covers 15 residues. CDR1 and CDR2 (germline): WNHNN, SYGVQD (reference sequence). V lost 0 bases to trimming and J lost 15 bases, with 21 bases between them. This CDR3 reads CASSESMSRGAGLFF. For the CDR3, the DNA is TGCGCCAGCAGTGAGTCGATGTCTAGGGGAGCGGGTTTGTTCTTC.

The chain employs TRBV15 and TRBJ1-1; D is possibly TRBD1 (6 bases). The CDR3 covers 17 residues. CDR1 and CDR2 (germline): LNHNV, YYDKDF (reference sequence). V was pared by 1 base and J by 5 bases, with 20 bases between. The CDR3 DNA reads TGTGCCACCAGCAGAGCCTCGGGGGGAGGCAGGGGAACTGAAGCTTTCTTT. This gives the protein CATSRASGGGRGTEAFF.

V gene TRBV2 combines with J gene TRBJ1-2; the D is unclear. V lost 7 bases and J 2 bases, leaving 8 bases between the germline ends. Looked up from germline, CDR1 is SNHLY and CDR2 is FYNNEI. There are 12 residues in the CDR3. The CDR3 DNA sequence: TGTGCCAGCATTATGGAGAACTATGGCTACACCTTC. It is translated as CASIMENYGYTF. Looking up the rest from reference TRBV2 and TRBJ1-2 gives the full variable domain: EPEVTQTPSHQVTQMGQEVILRCVPISNHLYFYWYRQILGQKVEFLVSFYNNEISEKSEIFDDQFSVERPDGSNFTLKIRSTKLEDSAMYFCASIMENYGYTFGSGTRLTVV.

The chain carries TRBV28 and TRBJ1-2; D may be TRBD1 (6 bases). CDR1 is MDHEN and CDR2 is SYDVKM in the germline V gene. Deletions cut 5 bases from V and 1 base from J, with 20 bases between. The CDR3 totals 17 residues. The CDR3 loop is CASSGASNRAFNYGYTF. DNA for the CDR3: TGTGCCAGCAGTGGGGCAAGTAACAGGGCTTTTAACTATGGCTACACCTTC.

The rearrangement uses TRBV7-6 and TRBJ1-6; tentative D call: TRBD1 (5 bases). The CDR3 covers 15 residues. Germline V lookup: CDR1 SGHVS, CDR2 FNYEAQ. V shed 4 bases and J shed 7 bases, with 14 bases lying between them. The CDR3 reads CASSSGTGANSPLHF. The CDR3 coding sequence is TGTGCCAGCAGCTCCGGGACGGGAGCCAATTCACCCCTCCACTTT.

The DNA of the CDR3 is TGTGCCAGCAGCGGGAGACAGGCCACCTACGAGCAGTACTTC. This gives the protein CASSGRQATYEQYF. The chain links TRBV5-5 to TRBJ2-7; tentative D call: TRBD1 (6 bases). In germline, CDR1 is SGHKS, CDR2 YYEKEE (reference sequence). CDR3 length equals 14 residues. The germline V and J ends were trimmed by 4 bases and 2 bases, with 13 bases remaining between them.

V usage is TRBV6-7 and J usage is TRBJ2-7; TRBD1 aligns across 10 bases. TRBV6-7 falls under the ORF class, with uncertain function. The CDR3 totals 17 residues. V lost 6 bases, J lost 4 bases, and 15 bases stayed unmatched. The CDR3 region has the DNA TGTGCCAGCAGGAAATGCCGCCGGGACAGGGGTCCGTACGAGCAGTACTTC. It specifies CASRKCRRDRGPYEQYF.

This chain uses TRBV7-2 with TRBJ2-1; 7 nucleotides match TRBD1. The CDR3 contains 13 residues. V shed 4 bases and J 9 bases; nucleotides not matched to a gene: 6. Germline assignment: CDR1 SGHTA and CDR2 FQGNSA. The CDR3 region has the DNA TGTGCCAGCAGCTCCGGACAGGCAACTGAGCAGTTCTTC. The encoded protein is CASSSGQATEQFF. Full variable domain (outside the CDR3, taken from reference TRBV7-2 and TRBJ2-1): GAGVSQSPSNKVTEKGKDVELRCDPISGHTALYWYRQSLGQGLEFLIYFQGNSAPDKSGLPSDRFSAERTGGSVSTLTIQRTQQEDSAVYLCASSSGQATEQFFGPGTRLTVL.

The chain carries TRBV6-6 and TRBJ2-3; the match to TRBD2 covers 8 bases. V was clipped by 6 bases and J by 0 bases; unmatched bases: 14. Germline V gives CDR1 MNHNY, CDR2 SVGAGI (reference sequence). This CDR3 has 18 amino acids. DNA for the CDR3: TGTGCCAGCAGACGAACTAGCGGCGGCCCCACTAGCACAGATACGCAGTATTTT. Protein sequence: CASRRTSGGPTSTDTQYF.

The V and J genes are TRBV3-1 (or the pseudogene TRBV3-2) and TRBJ1-1; tentatively, D is TRBD1 (5 bases). The CDR3 consists of 15 residues. V was cut by 0 bases and J by 3 bases, with 11 bases left in between. Germline lookup yields CDR1 LGHDT and CDR2 YNNKEL (reference sequence). CDR3 amino acids: CASSQDMGGYTEAFF. CDR3 in DNA: TGTGCCAGCAGCCAAGATATGGGGGGGTACACTGAAGCTTTCTTT.